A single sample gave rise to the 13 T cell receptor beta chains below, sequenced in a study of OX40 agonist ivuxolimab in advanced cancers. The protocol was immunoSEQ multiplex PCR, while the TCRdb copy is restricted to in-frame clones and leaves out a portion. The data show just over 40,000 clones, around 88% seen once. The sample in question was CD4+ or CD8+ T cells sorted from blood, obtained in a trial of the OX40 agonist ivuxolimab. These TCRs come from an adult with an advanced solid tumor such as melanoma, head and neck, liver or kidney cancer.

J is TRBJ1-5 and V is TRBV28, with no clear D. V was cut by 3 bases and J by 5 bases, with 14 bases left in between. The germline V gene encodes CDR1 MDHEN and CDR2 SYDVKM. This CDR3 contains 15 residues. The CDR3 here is CASSFPRGRDQPQHF. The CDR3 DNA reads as TGTGCCAGCAGTTTTCCCCGGGGTCGCGATCAGCCCCAGCATTTT.

The chain's CDR3 is CASSQVQGVLEQFF. DNA for the CDR3: TGCGCCAGCAGCCAAGTGCAGGGGGTCCTGGAGCAGTTCTTC. The rearrangement joins TRBV4-1 to TRBJ2-1; TRBD1 matches at 7 bases. The V gene's germline CDR1 is MGHRA and CDR2 YSYEKL. This CDR3 is 14 amino acids long. J gave up 10 bases and V 1 base, and 7 bases lay outside the gene matches.

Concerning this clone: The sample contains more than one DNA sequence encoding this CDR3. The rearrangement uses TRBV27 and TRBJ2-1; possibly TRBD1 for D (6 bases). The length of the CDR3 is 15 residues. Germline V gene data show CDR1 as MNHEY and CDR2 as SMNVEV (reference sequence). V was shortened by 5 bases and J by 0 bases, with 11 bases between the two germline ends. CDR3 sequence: CASSPGTSSYNEQFF. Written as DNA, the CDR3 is TGTGCCAGCAGTCCTGGGACAAGCTCCTACAATGAGCAGTTCTTC.

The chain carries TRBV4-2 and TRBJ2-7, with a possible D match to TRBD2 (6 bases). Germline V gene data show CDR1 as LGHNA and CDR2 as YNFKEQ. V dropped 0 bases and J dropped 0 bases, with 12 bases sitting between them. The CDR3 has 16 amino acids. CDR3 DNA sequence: TGTGCCAGCAGCCAAGACCCGGGAGTGAGCTCCTACGAGCAGTACTTC. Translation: CASSQDPGVSSYEQYF.

The CDR3 DNA sequence: TGTGCCAGCAGTTTGGGGACAGGGGGCGAGCAGTACTTC. This encodes CASSLGTGGEQYF. The genes are TRBV27 and TRBJ2-7; 11 bases align to TRBD1. Per germline, CDR1 MNHEY and CDR2 SMNVEV (reference sequence). The CDR3 has 13 residues. V lost 3 bases to trimming and J lost 6 bases; unmatched junction nucleotides: 1.

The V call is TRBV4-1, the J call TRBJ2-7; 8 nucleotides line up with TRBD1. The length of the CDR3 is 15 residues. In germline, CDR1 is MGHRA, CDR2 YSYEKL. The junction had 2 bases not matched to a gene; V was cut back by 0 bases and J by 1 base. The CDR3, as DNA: TGCGCCAGCAGCCAAGAAAGGACAGGGTCCTACGAGCAGTACTTC. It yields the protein CASSQERTGSYEQYF.

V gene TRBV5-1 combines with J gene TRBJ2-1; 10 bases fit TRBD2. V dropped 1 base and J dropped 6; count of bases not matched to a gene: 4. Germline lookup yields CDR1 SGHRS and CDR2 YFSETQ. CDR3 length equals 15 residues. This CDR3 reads CASSLIKREGNEQFF. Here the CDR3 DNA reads TGCGCCAGCAGCTTGATAAAGCGGGAGGGCAATGAGCAGTTCTTC.

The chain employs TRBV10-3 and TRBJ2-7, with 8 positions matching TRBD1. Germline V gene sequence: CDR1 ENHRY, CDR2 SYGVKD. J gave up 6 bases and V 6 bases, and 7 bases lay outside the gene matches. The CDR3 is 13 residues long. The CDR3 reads CAIRTRQGIEQYF. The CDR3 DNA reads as TGTGCCATCAGGACGAGACAGGGGATCGAGCAGTACTTC.

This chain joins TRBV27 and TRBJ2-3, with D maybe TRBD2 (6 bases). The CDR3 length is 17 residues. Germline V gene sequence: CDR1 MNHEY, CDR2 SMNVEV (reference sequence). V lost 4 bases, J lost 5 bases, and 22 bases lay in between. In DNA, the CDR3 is TGTGCCAGCAGTTCCCGTAGCGGAGCCGAGGAGGTAGATACGCAGTATTTT. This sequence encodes CASSSRSGAEEVDTQYF.

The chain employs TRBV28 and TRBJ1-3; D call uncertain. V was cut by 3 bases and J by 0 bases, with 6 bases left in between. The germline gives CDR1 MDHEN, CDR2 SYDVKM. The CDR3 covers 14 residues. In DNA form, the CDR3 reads TGTGCCAGCAGTTTCCAACTCTCTGGAAACACCATATATTTT. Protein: CASSFQLSGNTIYF.

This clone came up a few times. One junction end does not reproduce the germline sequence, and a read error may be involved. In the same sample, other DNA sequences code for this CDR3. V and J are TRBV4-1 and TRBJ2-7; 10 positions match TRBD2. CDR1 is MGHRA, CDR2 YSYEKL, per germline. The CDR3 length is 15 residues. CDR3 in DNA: TGTGCCAGCAGCCAAGATCGGACTAGCGGCTACGAGCAGTACTTC. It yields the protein CASSQDRTSGYEQYF.

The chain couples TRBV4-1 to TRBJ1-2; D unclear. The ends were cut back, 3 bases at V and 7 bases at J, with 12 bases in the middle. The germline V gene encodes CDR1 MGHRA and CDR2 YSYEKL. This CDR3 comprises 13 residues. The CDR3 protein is CASSQTDYFGYTF. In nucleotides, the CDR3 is TGCGCCAGCAGCCAGACGGACTATTTTGGCTACACCTTC.

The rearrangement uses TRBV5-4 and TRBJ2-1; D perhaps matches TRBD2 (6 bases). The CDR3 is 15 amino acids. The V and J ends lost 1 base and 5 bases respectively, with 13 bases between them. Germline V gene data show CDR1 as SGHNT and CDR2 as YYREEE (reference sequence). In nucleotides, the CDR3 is TGTGCCAGCAGCTTGTATAGCGGAATACACAATGAGCAGTTCTTC. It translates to CASSLYSGIHNEQFF.